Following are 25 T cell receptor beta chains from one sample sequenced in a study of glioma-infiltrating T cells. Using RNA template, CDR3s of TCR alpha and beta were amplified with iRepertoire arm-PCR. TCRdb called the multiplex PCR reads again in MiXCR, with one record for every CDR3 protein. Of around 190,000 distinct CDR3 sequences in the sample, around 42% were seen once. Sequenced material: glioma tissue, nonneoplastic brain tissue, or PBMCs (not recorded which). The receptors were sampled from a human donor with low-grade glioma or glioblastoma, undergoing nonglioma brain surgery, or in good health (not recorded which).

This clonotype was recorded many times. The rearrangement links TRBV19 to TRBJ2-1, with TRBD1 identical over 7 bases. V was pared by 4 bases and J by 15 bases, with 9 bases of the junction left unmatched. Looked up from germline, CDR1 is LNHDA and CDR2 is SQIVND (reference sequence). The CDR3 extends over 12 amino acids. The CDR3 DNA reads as TGTGCCAGTAGTACTCCCGGGACAGTGATGTTCTTC. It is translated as CASSTPGTVMFF.

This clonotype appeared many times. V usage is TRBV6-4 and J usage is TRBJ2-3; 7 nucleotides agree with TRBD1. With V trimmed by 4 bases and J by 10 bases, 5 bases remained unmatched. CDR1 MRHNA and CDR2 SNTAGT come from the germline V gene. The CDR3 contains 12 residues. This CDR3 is CASSGGQTAQYF. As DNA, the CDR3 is TGTGCCAGCAGTGGGGGACAGACTGCGCAGTATTTT.

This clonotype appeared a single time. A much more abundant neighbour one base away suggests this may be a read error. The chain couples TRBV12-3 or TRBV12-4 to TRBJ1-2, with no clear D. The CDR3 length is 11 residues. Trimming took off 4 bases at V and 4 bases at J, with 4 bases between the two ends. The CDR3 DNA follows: TGTGCCAGCAGTTGTGGCTATGGCTACACCTTC. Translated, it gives CASSCGYGYTF.

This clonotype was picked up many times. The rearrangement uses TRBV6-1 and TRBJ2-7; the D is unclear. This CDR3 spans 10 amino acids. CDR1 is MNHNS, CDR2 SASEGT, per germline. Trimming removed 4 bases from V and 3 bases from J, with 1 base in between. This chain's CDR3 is CASSVYEQYF. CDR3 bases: TGTGCCAGCAGTGTCTACGAGCAGTACTTC.

CDR3 nucleotides: TGCGCCAGCAGCTTCGGGGACAGATCGAACACCGGGGAGCTGTTTTTT. It specifies CASSFGDRSNTGELFF. V and J are TRBV5-1 and TRBJ2-2; 7 bases line up with TRBD1. The CDR3 runs 16 residues. J gave up 0 bases and V 2 bases, and 4 bases lay outside the gene matches. The germline V gene encodes CDR1 SGHRS and CDR2 YFSETQ.

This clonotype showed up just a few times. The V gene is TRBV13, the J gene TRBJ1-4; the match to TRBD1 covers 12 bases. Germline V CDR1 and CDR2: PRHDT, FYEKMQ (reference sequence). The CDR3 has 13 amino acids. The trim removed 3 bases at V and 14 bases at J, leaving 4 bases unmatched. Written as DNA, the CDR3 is TGTGCCAGCAGCTTTGGGACAGGGGGCGAGCTGTTTTTT. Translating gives CASSFGTGGELFF.

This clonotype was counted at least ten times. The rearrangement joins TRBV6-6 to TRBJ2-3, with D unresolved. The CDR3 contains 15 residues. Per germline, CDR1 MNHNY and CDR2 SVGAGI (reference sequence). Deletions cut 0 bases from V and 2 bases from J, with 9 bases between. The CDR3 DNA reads TGTGCCAGCAGTTACTCACCCATCTCCACAGATACGCAGTATTTT. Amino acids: CASSYSPISTDTQYF.

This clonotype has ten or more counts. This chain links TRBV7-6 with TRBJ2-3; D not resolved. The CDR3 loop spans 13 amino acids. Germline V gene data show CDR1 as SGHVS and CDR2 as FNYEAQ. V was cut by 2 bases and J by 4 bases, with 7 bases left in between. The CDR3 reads CASSLIHSDTQYF. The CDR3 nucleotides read TGTGCCAGCAGCTTAATCCATTCAGATACGCAGTATTTT. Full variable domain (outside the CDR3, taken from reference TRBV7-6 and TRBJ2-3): GAGVSQSPRYKVTKRGQDVALRCDPISGHVSLYWYRQALGQGPEFLTYFNYEAQQDKSGLPNDRFSAERPEGSISTLTIQRTEQRDSAMYRCASSLIHSDTQYFGPGTRLTVL.

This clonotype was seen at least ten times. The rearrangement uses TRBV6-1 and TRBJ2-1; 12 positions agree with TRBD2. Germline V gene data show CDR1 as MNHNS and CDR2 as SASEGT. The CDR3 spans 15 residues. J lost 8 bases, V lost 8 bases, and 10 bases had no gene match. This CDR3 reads CASLTSGRASDEQFF. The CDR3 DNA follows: TGTGCCAGCTTGACTAGCGGGAGAGCCAGCGATGAGCAGTTCTTC.

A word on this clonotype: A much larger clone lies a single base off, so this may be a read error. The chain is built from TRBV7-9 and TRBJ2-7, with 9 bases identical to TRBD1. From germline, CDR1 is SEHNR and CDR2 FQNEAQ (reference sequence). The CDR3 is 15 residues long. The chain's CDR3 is CASSLGDDRGNEQNF. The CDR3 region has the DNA TGTGCCAGCAGCTTGGGCGATGACAGGGGGAACGAGCAGAACTTC.

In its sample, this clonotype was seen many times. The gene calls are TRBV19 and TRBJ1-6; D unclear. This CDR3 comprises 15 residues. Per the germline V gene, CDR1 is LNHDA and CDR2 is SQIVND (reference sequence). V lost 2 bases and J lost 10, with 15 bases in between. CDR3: CASSIRREVDSPLHF. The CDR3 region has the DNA TGTGCCAGTAGTATAAGGCGGGAAGTCGACTCACCCCTCCACTTT.

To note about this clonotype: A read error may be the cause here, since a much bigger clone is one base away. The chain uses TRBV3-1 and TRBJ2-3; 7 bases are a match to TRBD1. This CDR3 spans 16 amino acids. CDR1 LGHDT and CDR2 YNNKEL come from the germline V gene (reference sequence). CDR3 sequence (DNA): TGTGCCAGCAGCCATCGATCCCGAGGGGGCACAGATACGAAGTATTTT. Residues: CASSHRSRGGTDTKYF.

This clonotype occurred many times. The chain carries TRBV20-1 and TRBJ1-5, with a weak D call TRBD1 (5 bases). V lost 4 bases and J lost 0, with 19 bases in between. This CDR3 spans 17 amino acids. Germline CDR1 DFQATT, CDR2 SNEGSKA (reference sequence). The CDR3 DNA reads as TGCAGTGCTAACCGGCAGGGCACGCTCTATAGCAATCAGCCCCAGCATTTT. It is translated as CSANRQGTLYSNQPQHF.

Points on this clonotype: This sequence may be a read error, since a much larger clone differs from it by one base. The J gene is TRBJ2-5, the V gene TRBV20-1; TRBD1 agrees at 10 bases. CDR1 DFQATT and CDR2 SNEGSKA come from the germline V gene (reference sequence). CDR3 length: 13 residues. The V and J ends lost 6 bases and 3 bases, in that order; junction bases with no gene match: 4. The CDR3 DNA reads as TGCAGTGCACTGACAGGGGGCGAAGAGACCCAGTACTTC. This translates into CSALTGGEETQYF.

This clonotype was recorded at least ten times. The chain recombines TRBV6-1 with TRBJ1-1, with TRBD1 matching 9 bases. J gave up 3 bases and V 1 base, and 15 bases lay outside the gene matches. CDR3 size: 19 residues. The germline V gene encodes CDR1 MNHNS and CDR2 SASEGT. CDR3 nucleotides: TGTGCCAGCAGTGAAGGTAGGAACAGGGGGCTAACTTTCGACACTGAAGCTTTCTTT. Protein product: CASSEGRNRGLTFDTEAFF.

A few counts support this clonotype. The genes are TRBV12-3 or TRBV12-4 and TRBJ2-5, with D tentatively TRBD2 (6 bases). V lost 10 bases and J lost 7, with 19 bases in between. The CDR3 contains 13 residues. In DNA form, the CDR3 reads TGTGCCACCTCAACGGGGAGGTTCGGGACCCAGTACTTC. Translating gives CATSTGRFGTQYF.

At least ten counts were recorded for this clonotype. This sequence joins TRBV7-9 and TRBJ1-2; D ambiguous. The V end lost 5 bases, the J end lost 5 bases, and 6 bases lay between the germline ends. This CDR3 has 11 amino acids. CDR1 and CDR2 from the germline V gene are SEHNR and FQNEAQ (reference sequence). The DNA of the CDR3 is TGTGCCAGCAGCCCCCAATATGGCTACACCTTC. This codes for CASSPQYGYTF.

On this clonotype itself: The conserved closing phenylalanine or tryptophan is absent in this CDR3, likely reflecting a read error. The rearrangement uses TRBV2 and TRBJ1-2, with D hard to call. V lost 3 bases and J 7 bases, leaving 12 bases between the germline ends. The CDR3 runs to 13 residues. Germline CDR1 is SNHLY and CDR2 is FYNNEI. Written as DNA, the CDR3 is TGTGCCAGCAGTGACCCCTCCAGTACTGGCTACACCTCC. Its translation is CASSDPSSTGYTS.

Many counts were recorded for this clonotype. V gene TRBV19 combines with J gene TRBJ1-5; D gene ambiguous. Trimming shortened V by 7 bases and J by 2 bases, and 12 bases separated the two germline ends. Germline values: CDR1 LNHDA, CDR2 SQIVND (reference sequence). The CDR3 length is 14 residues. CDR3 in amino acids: CASTVQVGNQPQHF. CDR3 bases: TGTGCCAGTACCGTCCAGGTCGGCAATCAGCCCCAGCATTTT.

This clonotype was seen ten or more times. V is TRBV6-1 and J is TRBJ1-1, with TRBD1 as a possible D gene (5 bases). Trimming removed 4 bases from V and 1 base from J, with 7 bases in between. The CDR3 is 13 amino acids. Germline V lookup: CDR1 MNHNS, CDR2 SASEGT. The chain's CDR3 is CASSGQQNTEAFF. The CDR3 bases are TGTGCCAGCAGTGGACAGCAGAACACTGAAGCTTTCTTT.

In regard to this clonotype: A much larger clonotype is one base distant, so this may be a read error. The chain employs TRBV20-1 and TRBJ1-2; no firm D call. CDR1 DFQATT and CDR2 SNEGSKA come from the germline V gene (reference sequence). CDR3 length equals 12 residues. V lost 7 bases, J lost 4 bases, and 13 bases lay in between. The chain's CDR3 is CSVEVSPYGYTF. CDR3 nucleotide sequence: TGCAGTGTTGAGGTCTCACCCTATGGCTACACCTTC.

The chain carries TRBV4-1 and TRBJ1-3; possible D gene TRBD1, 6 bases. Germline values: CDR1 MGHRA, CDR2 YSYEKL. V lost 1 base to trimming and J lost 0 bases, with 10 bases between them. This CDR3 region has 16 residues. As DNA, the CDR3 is TGCGCCAGCAGCCAAGTTAGGGGGTCCTCTGGAAACACCATATATTTT. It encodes CASSQVRGSSGNTIYF.

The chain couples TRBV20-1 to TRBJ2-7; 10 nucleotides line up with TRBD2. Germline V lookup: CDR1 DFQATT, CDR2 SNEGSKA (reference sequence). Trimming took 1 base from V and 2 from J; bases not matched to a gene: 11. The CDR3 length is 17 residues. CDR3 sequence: CSARGRGLAALTYEQYF. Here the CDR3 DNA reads TGCAGTGCTAGAGGCCGAGGACTAGCGGCCTTGACCTACGAGCAGTACTTC.

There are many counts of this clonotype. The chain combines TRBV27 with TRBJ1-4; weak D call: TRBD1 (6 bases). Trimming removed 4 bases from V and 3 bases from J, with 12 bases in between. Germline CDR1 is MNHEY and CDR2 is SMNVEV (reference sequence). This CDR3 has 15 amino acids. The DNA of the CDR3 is TGTGCCAGCAGTTATGGAGGGGGGCCTAATGAAAAACTGTTTTTT. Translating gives CASSYGGGPNEKLFF.

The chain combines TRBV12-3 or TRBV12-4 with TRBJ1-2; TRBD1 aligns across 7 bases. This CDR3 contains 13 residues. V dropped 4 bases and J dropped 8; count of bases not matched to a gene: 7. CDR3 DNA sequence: TGTGCCAGCAGTTCCGACAGGGTTGGGGGCTACACCTTC. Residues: CASSSDRVGGYTF.